A single sample gave rise to the 20 T cell receptor beta chains below, sequenced in a study of OX40 agonist ivuxolimab in advanced cancers. Data came from immunoSEQ multiplex PCR; TCRdb stores just in-frame clones and leaves some out. The data hold around 53,000 clones, with nearly 90% observed a single time. The source material was CD4+ or CD8+ T cells sorted from blood, sampled in a trial of the OX40 agonist ivuxolimab. The receptor source for this set is an adult with an advanced solid tumor such as melanoma, head and neck, liver or kidney cancer.

A few counts support this clone. The chain employs TRBV6-4 and TRBJ2-1; 9 nucleotides agree with TRBD2. The CDR3 covers 15 residues. The V gene end was trimmed by 5 bases and the J gene end by 9 bases; junction bases not matched to a gene: 11. Germline V gives CDR1 MRHNA, CDR2 SNTAGT. The CDR3 DNA reads as TGTGCCAGCAGTTCCCTAGCGGGAAGAGGGGGTGAGCAGTTCTTC. It encodes CASSSLAGRGGEQFF.

J is TRBJ1-3 and V is TRBV6-5; D call uncertain. V was pared by 5 bases and J by 3 bases, with 8 bases between. This CDR3 contains 13 residues. The germline CDR1 and CDR2 sequences are MNHEY and SVGAGI. The CDR3 sequence: CASSNRLGNTIYF. CDR3 DNA: TGTGCCAGCAGTAATAGGCTTGGAAACACCATATATTTT.

This clone showed up just a few times. This chain uses TRBV27 with TRBJ1-1; D is perhaps TRBD1 (5 bases). The CDR3 contains 11 residues. V gave up 6 bases and J gave up 9 bases, with 11 bases separating them. Per germline, CDR1 MNHEY and CDR2 SMNVEV (reference sequence). The CDR3 reads CASRRDAQAFF. Written as DNA, the CDR3 is TGTGCCAGCAGGCGGGACGCCCAAGCTTTCTTT.

The J gene is TRBJ2-1, the V gene TRBV15; TRBD2 agrees at 7 bases. The CDR3 is made up of 15 amino acids. The germline CDR1 and CDR2 sequences are LNHNV and YYDKDF (reference sequence). Germline trimming cut 7 bases from V and 5 bases from J; bases unmatched to any gene: 11. This CDR3 is CATTNGGAGDNEQFF. CDR3 nucleotide sequence: TGTGCCACCACCAACGGCGGGGCGGGAGACAATGAGCAGTTCTTC.

This rearrangement joins TRBV4-1 to TRBJ2-3; 7 bases are a match to TRBD2. J was trimmed by 1 base and V by 5 bases; bases with no gene match: 6. Germline V gene lookup returns CDR1 MGHRA and CDR2 YSYEKL. The CDR3 consists of 15 residues. The CDR3 loop is CASSVAGDRTDTQYF. In nucleotides, the CDR3 is TGCGCCAGCAGCGTAGCGGGCGATCGCACAGATACGCAGTATTTT.

This clone has only a few counts. This chain links TRBV7-9 with TRBJ1-2, with D perhaps matching TRBD1 (6 bases). Germline lookup yields CDR1 SEHNR and CDR2 FQNEAQ (reference sequence). V was pared by 0 bases and J by 4 bases, with 15 bases between. This CDR3 comprises 16 residues. The CDR3 bases are TGTGCCAGCAGCTTAGCGGGCTGGGGGGCGGCCTATGGCTACACCTTC. Protein: CASSLAGWGAAYGYTF.

The CDR3 here is CSGLLGGLNEQYF. DNA for the CDR3: TGCAGCGGCTTATTAGGGGGTTTAAACGAGCAGTACTTC. The chain combines TRBV29-1 with TRBJ2-7; TRBD1 is a possible D gene (6 bases). Germline CDR1 and CDR2: SQVTM and ANQGSEA. V was shortened by 7 bases and J by 5 bases, with 18 bases between the two germline ends. The CDR3 has 13 amino acids.

The genes are TRBV6-5 and TRBJ2-5; 9 nucleotides line up with TRBD1. The germline CDR1 and CDR2 sequences are MNHEY and SVGAGI. The trim removed 5 bases at V and 9 bases at J, leaving 7 bases unmatched. This CDR3 region has 13 residues. The CDR3: CASSRTGARSQYF. Here the CDR3 DNA reads TGTGCCAGCAGTCGGACAGGGGCCAGGTCCCAGTACTTC.

The chain employs TRBV2 and TRBJ2-2, with 8 bases matching TRBD2. Germline trimming cut 2 bases from V and 3 bases from J; bases unmatched to any gene: 2. CDR1 and CDR2 from the germline V gene are SNHLY and FYNNEI. There are 15 residues in the CDR3. CDR3 coding DNA: TGTGCCAGCAGTGAAACTAGCGGATACACCGGGGAGCTGTTTTTT. The encoded protein is CASSETSGYTGELFF.

The chain carries TRBV5-5 and TRBJ1-4, with TRBD1 matching 7 bases. The J segment lost 8 bases and the V segment lost 2 bases, leaving 6 bases of the junction unmatched. Germline assignment: CDR1 SGHKS and CDR2 YYEKEE (reference sequence). The CDR3 sequence is 14 residues long. The CDR3 here is CASSFRQGVEKLFF. CDR3 DNA: TGTGCCAGCAGCTTCCGACAGGGAGTGGAAAAACTGTTTTTT.

The chain employs TRBV10-3 and TRBJ2-3, with TRBD2 matching 10 bases. From germline, CDR1 is ENHRY and CDR2 SYGVKD. V shed 6 bases and J 8 bases; nucleotides not matched to a gene: 14. This CDR3 has 16 amino acids. For the CDR3, the DNA is TGTGCCATCAGAGGTTCGGTAGCGGGAGGTGCAGGTACGCAGTATTTT. It specifies CAIRGSVAGGAGTQYF.

V usage is TRBV28 and J usage is TRBJ2-7; 11 bases align to TRBD1. The CDR3 contains 15 residues. Unmatched junction bases numbered 13, after V lost 7 bases and J lost 8 bases. Germline CDR1 and CDR2: MDHEN and SYDVKM. CDR3 nucleotide sequence: TGTGCCAGCACCCCATGGACAGGGGGCGATTCCAAGCAGTACTTC. It translates to CASTPWTGGDSKQYF.

V and J are TRBV28 and TRBJ1-1, with D tentatively TRBD1 (6 bases). V lost 6 bases, J lost 1 base, and 15 bases lay in between. Germline V gives CDR1 MDHEN, CDR2 SYDVKM. The CDR3 is 15 amino acids. CDR3 loop: CASRSAAGANTEAFF. The CDR3, as DNA: TGTGCCAGCAGATCAGCGGCAGGGGCGAACACTGAAGCTTTCTTT.

The sample holds one count of this clone. The rearrangement joins TRBV6-4 to TRBJ2-1, with D possibly matching TRBD2 (6 bases). Between the trimmed V and J ends, which lost 2 bases and 8 bases, there was a span of 13 bases. This CDR3 region has 14 residues. The germline V gene has CDR1 MRHNA and CDR2 SNTAGT. The CDR3 DNA sequence: TGTGCCAGCAGTGACCAAACATTAGCGGATGAGCAGTTCTTC. Protein product: CASSDQTLADEQFF.

The gene calls are TRBV5-6 and TRBJ2-2; possibly TRBD2 for D (6 bases). Deletions cut 5 bases from V and 3 bases from J, with 23 bases between. Germline CDR1 reads SGHDT; CDR2 reads YYEEEE. The CDR3 contains 18 residues. CDR3 amino acids: CASRQRTKSSPYTGELFF. CDR3 bases: TGTGCCAGCAGACAAAGGACTAAATCGAGTCCCTACACCGGGGAGCTGTTTTTT.

This clone showed up just once. V gene TRBV5-4 combines with J gene TRBJ1-4, with 7 bases lining up with TRBD1. This CDR3 has 14 amino acids. The V gene end was trimmed by 4 bases and the J gene end by 8 bases; junction bases not matched to a gene: 8. Germline V CDR1 and CDR2: SGHNT, YYREEE (reference sequence). CDR3 in amino acids: CASSRRDRGEKLFF. The CDR3 DNA follows: TGTGCCAGCAGCCGCCGGGACAGAGGGGAAAAACTGTTTTTT.

This chain uses TRBV23-1 with TRBJ2-3; D could derive from TRBD1 or TRBD2 (5 bases each). TRBV23-1 is reported as an ORF; its role is uncertain. V was trimmed by 2 bases and J by 5 bases, leaving 11 bases between them. The CDR3 sequence is 14 residues long. The CDR3 sequence: CASSQRDPEDTQYF. For the CDR3, the DNA is TGCGCCAGCAGTCAACGGGACCCAGAAGATACGCAGTATTTT.

This clone has just a few counts. The V and J genes are TRBV6-1 and TRBJ2-7; no clear D gene. The V and J ends lost 6 bases and 4 bases respectively, with 13 bases between them. The CDR3 contains 13 residues. Germline loops: CDR1 MNHNS, CDR2 SASEGT. The CDR3 protein is CASSRHSEYEQYF. The CDR3 DNA follows: TGTGCCAGCAGCCGCCACTCTGAGTACGAGCAGTACTTC.

The rearrangement uses TRBV2 and TRBJ2-5, with TRBD2 identical over 7 bases. Germline values: CDR1 SNHLY, CDR2 FYNNEI. This CDR3 has 15 amino acids. The trim removed 7 bases at V and 5 bases at J, leaving 13 bases unmatched. The CDR3 here is CASTYTGLVYETQYF. The CDR3 DNA reads TGTGCCAGCACTTATACCGGACTAGTCTACGAGACCCAGTACTTC.

The sample holds one count of this clone. The CDR3 nucleotides read TGTGCCAGCACCCCCCTGGACAGGCGACACAATGAGCAGTTCTTC. Translated, it gives CASTPLDRRHNEQFF. The gene calls are TRBV28 and TRBJ2-1; 7 positions match TRBD1. J lost 5 bases, V lost 7 bases, and 11 bases had no gene match. There are 15 residues in the CDR3. CDR1 MDHEN and CDR2 SYDVKM come from the germline V gene. Combining the CDR3 with reference TRBV28 and TRBJ2-1 gives the whole variable domain DVKVTQSSRYLVKRTGEKVFLECVQDMDHENMFWYRQDPGLGLRLIYFSYDVKMKEKGDIPEGYSVSREKKERFSLILESASTNQTSMYLCASTPLDRRHNEQFFGPGTRLTVL.